This record looks at one T cell receptor (beta chain) sequence and its context. No cognate antigen has been identified for it. Base qualities are not recorded, but no much larger clone differs from it by a single base. The data were taken from a study of glioma-infiltrating T cells after dendritic cell vaccination listed by TCRdb under 2016. Notes on the research overall: A cohort of 15 or so glioblastoma patients from Phase I and II dendritic cell vaccination trials was included, of whom 9 were newly diagnosed and 6 had recurrent disease. Between 2003 and 2012, patients were given autologous tumor lysate-pulsed dendritic cell vaccination. Each patient got three intradermal injections of the dendritic cell vaccine, spaced at biweekly intervals, in the arm below the axilla. Tumor-infiltrating lymphocyte content was quantified and tumor and blood repertoires were compared in dendritic cell-vaccinated glioblastoma patients by deep sequencing of TCR beta CDR3 regions. To make the vaccine, monocyte-derived dendritic cells were cultured for seven days with IL-4 and GM-CSF and then pulsed overnight with autologous tumor lysate. Survival after dendritic cell vaccination was correlated with TCR sequencing metrics, such as TIL content and the overlap between tumor and blood repertoires. The study at large found these results: After dendritic cell vaccination, a higher estimated pretreatment TIL content predicted longer time to progression and overall survival. The cohort was small and heterogeneous, only a few patients had full blood and tumor sets, and even fewer had initial-recurrent tumor pairs. The response model built on TCR overlap across three groups was characterized as speculative, with prospective validation still needed. No direct relationship between TCR clonality and survival was found, suggesting a diverse polyclonal response may matter.

Patients were selected for having adequate residual fresh-frozen tumor tissue and more than two years of available survival data. Although molecular status otherwise differed among the glioblastoma patients, no patient had an isocitrate dehydrogenase mutation. PBMC were collected before vaccination, two weeks after the third vaccination, and at tumor progression if progression occurred. The Qiagen DNeasy Blood extraction Kit was used for extraction of genomic DNA. CDR1 and CDR2, per the germline V gene, are SNHLY and FYNNEI. V drops 7 bases and J drops 3 bases, leaving 7 bases in between. Spanning cysteine to phenylalanine, the CDR3 consists of 12 amino acids. Here the CDR3 DNA is all that survives: 36 bases in frame from base 1. Using the immunoSEQ assay, TCRB CDR3 regions were amplified from 2 micrograms of genomic DNA, or from all available DNA when less than that was on hand. Multiplex PCR used 60 forward primers for TCR V beta segments and 13 reverse primers for J beta segments. To estimate the number of reads per starting template, synthetic control templates were added to each sample at limiting dilution. Sequencing produced 87 bp reads on the Illumina HiSeq System. The authors processed their data as follows. PCR and sequencing errors were removed by a nearest neighbor algorithm that merged closely related sequences. TCR overlap was measured as the percentage of unique tumor TCR beta sequences also present in the same patient's peripheral blood. The immuneACCESS repertoire file appears here via TCRdb, limited to in-frame rearrangements. These files lack a portion of the clones; in checked studies, under half of the deficit traces to unresolved V genes, and the cause of the others is not known. The V and J calls and clone size were taken over from that table, and D and trimming were inferred from the DNA. This sample gives almost 65,000 clones in total; 80% to 85% of them show up just once. Of the sample, 7% to 10% is held by the ten largest clones.

The clonotype originates from a human donor with glioblastoma. The specimen was blood, collected before dendritic cell vaccination. The rearranged segments are TRBV2 and TRBJ1-5; the D gene assignment is ambiguous. The CDR3 sequence is CASNQANQPQHF. Read as DNA, the sequence is TGTGCCAGCAACCAGGCCAATCAGCCCCAGCATTTT.